The 12 T cell receptor beta chains below come from one sample, sequenced in a study of Tregs in tolerant kidney transplant recipients. Method: immunoSEQ multiplex PCR; TCRdb's copy keeps in-frame clones and lacks some. The sample lists about 240,000 clones, approximately 84% occurring once. Material: CD4+ T cells from blood. All receptors derive from a human donor in good health.

The genes are TRBV18 and TRBJ1-4; tentatively, D is TRBD1 (6 bases). The CDR3 spans 13 residues. Germline CDR1 is KGHSH and CDR2 is LQKENI. Trimming left V 1 base short and J 7 bases short, with 7 bases between. The CDR3 nucleotides read TGTGCCAGCTCACCACAGGGGGTTGAAAAACTGTTTTTT. This sequence encodes CASSPQGVEKLFF. The entire variable domain, with the rest obtained from reference TRBV18 and TRBJ1-4, is as follows: NAGVMQNPRHLVRRRGQEARLRCSPMKGHSHVYWYRQLPEEGLKFMVYLQKENIIDESGMPKERFSAEFPKEGPSILRIQQVVRGDSAAYFCASSPQGVEKLFFGSGTQLSVL.

The chain couples TRBV11-2 to TRBJ2-1; D unresolved. The V gene's germline CDR1 is SGHAT and CDR2 FQNNGV. The V end was cut by 3 bases, the J end by 0 bases, with 9 bases between. The CDR3 covers 15 residues. DNA for the CDR3: TGTGCCAGCAGCTTTAAGTCGAGCTCCTACAATGAGCAGTTCTTC. Translated: CASSFKSSSYNEQFF.

This clone has only one observation. The gene calls are TRBV30 and TRBJ2-1; D gene ambiguous. Trimming took off 4 bases at V and 3 bases at J, with 16 bases between the two ends. The CDR3 spans 15 residues. Germline V gene data show CDR1 as GTSNPN and CDR2 as SVGIG (reference sequence). CDR3 sequence reads: CAWTPGHLNYNEQFF. DNA for the CDR3: TGTGCCTGGACCCCGGGCCACCTTAACTACAATGAGCAGTTCTTC.

V gene TRBV2 combines with J gene TRBJ1-5; 11 bases map to TRBD1. This CDR3 region has 14 residues. V trimming: 6 bases; J trimming: 9 bases; junction bases outside the gene matches: 7. Germline V gene sequence: CDR1 SNHLY, CDR2 FYNNEI. DNA for the CDR3: TGTGCCAGCAGACTGGACAGGGGGCTTGGGCCCCAGCATTTT. Protein sequence: CASRLDRGLGPQHF. Filled out from reference TRBV2 and TRBJ1-5, the complete variable domain reads EPEVTQTPSHQVTQMGQEVILRCVPISNHLYFYWYRQILGQKVEFLVSFYNNEISEKSEIFDDQFSVERPDGSNFTLKIRSTKLEDSAMYFCASRLDRGLGPQHFGDGTRLSIL.

The chain links TRBV6-1 to TRBJ1-1; maybe TRBD1 (5 bases). The ends were cut back, 6 bases at V and 4 bases at J, with 12 bases in the middle. The CDR3 length is 13 residues. From germline, CDR1 is MNHNS and CDR2 SASEGT. The CDR3 DNA follows: TGTGCCAGCAGAACGGGGGTCGGCACTGAAGCTTTCTTT. It codes for CASRTGVGTEAFF.

This clone has only a few counts. The V gene is TRBV5-1, the J gene TRBJ2-7, with D perhaps being TRBD1 or TRBD2 (6 bases each). Germline lookup yields CDR1 SGHRS and CDR2 YFSETQ. Trimming removed 1 base at V and 6 bases at J, with 14 bases between. The CDR3 totals 14 residues. The CDR3 reads CASSLSWGAGEQYF. CDR3 sequence (DNA): TGCGCCAGCAGCTTGTCCTGGGGGGCGGGCGAGCAGTACTTC.

The V call is TRBV18, the J call TRBJ2-2, with D perhaps TRBD1 (6 bases). Germline CDR1 KGHSH, CDR2 LQKENI. V dropped 6 bases and J dropped 1 base, with 9 bases sitting between them. The CDR3 length is 14 residues. The CDR3 region is CASSGQRNTGELFF. The CDR3 DNA is TGTGCCAGCTCCGGACAGAGGAACACCGGGGAGCTGTTTTTT.

This chain uses TRBV5-1 with TRBJ2-1, with D possibly matching TRBD2 (5 bases). The CDR3 consists of 16 residues. Germline V gene data show CDR1 as SGHRS and CDR2 as YFSETQ. V lost 0 bases and J 3 bases, leaving 13 bases between the germline ends. The CDR3 reads CASSLGLANLYNEQFF. CDR3 coding DNA: TGCGCCAGCAGCTTGGGCCTAGCAAACCTCTACAATGAGCAGTTCTTC.

The J gene is TRBJ2-2, the V gene TRBV4-1; D could derive from TRBD1 or TRBD2 (5 bases each). V lost 1 base and J lost 5, with 20 bases in between. This CDR3 spans 18 amino acids. Per germline, CDR1 MGHRA and CDR2 YSYEKL. The CDR3 spells CASSQGIAGRVWTGELFF. The CDR3 DNA reads as TGCGCCAGCAGCCAAGGAATTGCGGGCAGGGTTTGGACCGGGGAGCTGTTTTTT.

V and J are TRBV10-3 and TRBJ1-4; D remains unclear. With 3 bases removed from V and 6 bases from J, the gap between germline ends came to 11 bases. Per the germline V gene, CDR1 is ENHRY and CDR2 is SYGVKD. The CDR3 loop spans 14 amino acids. DNA of the CDR3: TGTGCCATCAGTGATAATACCGGCTATGAAAAACTGTTTTTT. This encodes CAISDNTGYEKLFF.

In this sample, this clone turned up a few times. The gene calls are TRBV6-5 and TRBJ1-3; 9 bases are a match to TRBD1. From germline, CDR1 is MNHEY and CDR2 SVGAGI. The CDR3 loop spans 14 amino acids. V trimming: 7 bases; J trimming: 5 bases; junction bases outside the gene matches: 6. The CDR3 reads CASKGQGGRNTIYF. CDR3 nucleotides: TGTGCCAGCAAGGGACAGGGTGGTAGAAACACCATATATTTT.

This chain links TRBV5-1 with TRBJ1-3, with D possibly being TRBD1 (5 bases). This CDR3 has 15 residues. Germline CDR1 SGHRS, CDR2 YFSETQ. V was pared by 4 bases and J by 0 bases, with 11 bases between. The CDR3 nucleotides read TGCGCCAGCAGCCGTGACAGACCCTCTGGAAACACCATATATTTT. Its translation: CASSRDRPSGNTIYF.